Following are 20 T cell receptor beta chains from one sample sequenced in a study of patients and donors after allogeneic stem cell transplantation. TCRdb re-derived calls from the RT-PCR reads in MiXCR, one entry per CDR3 protein. The sample records approximately 150,000 distinct CDR3 sequences, approximately 31% being singletons. Sequencing was done on a sample of blood, either unsorted or a sorted T cell fraction (not recorded which). Receptors were obtained from a human donor who was either an allogeneic HSCT recipient or a stem cell or donor lymphocyte infusion donor (not recorded which). It is not recorded whose cells these are; they may come from a transplant donor.

This clonotype was picked up a small number of times. This rearrangement joins TRBV28 to TRBJ2-6; 8 nucleotides match TRBD1. V dropped 8 bases and J dropped 2; count of bases not matched to a gene: 11. This CDR3 spans 17 amino acids. The germline V gene encodes CDR1 MDHEN and CDR2 SYDVKM. The DNA for the CDR3 is TGTGCCAGCGGTCGGACAGGGATCACCCCTGGGGCCAACGTCCTGACTTTC. Translating it yields CASGRTGITPGANVLTF.

This rearrangement joins TRBV10-3 to TRBJ2-3; D might be TRBD2 (6 bases). V gave up 0 bases and J gave up 0 bases, with 13 bases separating them. Germline CDR1 reads ENHRY; CDR2 reads SYGVKD. The CDR3 is made up of 17 amino acids. The CDR3 region has the DNA TGTGCCATCAGTGAGTCGATAGCGGAAGTAAGCACAGATACGCAGTATTTT. This gives the protein CAISESIAEVSTDTQYF.

V is TRBV10-2 and J is TRBJ2-2; maybe TRBD1 (5 bases). CDR1 is WSHSY, CDR2 SAAADI, per germline. The V end was cut by 6 bases, the J end by 1 base, with 6 bases between. The CDR3 is 13 residues long. The CDR3 is CASSTGNTGELFF. For the CDR3, the DNA is TGCGCCAGCAGCACAGGGAACACCGGGGAGCTGTTTTTT.

The chain combines TRBV29-1 with TRBJ2-1, with TRBD2 as a possible D gene (5 bases). The V and J ends lost 6 bases and 0 bases respectively, with 12 bases between them. The germline gives CDR1 SQVTM, CDR2 ANQGSEA. The CDR3 is made up of 14 amino acids. CDR3 coding DNA: TGCAGCGTCCCGGTGGGGAGCTCCTACAATGAGCAGTTCTTC. As protein: CSVPVGSSYNEQFF.

The rearrangement uses TRBV12-3 or TRBV12-4 and TRBJ2-1; D ambiguous. The CDR3 has 15 amino acids. V dropped 0 bases and J dropped 6 bases, with 12 bases sitting between them. CDR3 residues: CASSLAGPAINEQFF. The DNA of the CDR3 is TGTGCCAGCAGTTTAGCCGGACCGGCAATCAATGAGCAGTTCTTC.

The chain links TRBV12-3 or TRBV12-4 to TRBJ2-1; D is unresolved. V shed 0 bases and J shed 9 bases, with 3 bases lying between them. The CDR3 loop spans 11 amino acids. CDR3 sequence reads: CASSLAGEQFF. Here the CDR3 DNA reads TGTGCCAGCAGTTTAGCTGGTGAGCAGTTCTTC.

The chain carries TRBV10-3 and TRBJ2-1; the match to TRBD1 covers 8 bases. Germline values: CDR1 ENHRY, CDR2 SYGVKD. The CDR3 spans 16 residues. V was pared by 6 bases and J by 4 bases, with 11 bases of the junction left unmatched. The CDR3 sequence is CAISTGQGINYNEQFF. CDR3 in DNA: TGTGCCATCAGCACAGGACAGGGAATAAATTACAATGAGCAGTTCTTC.

The chain couples TRBV3-1 to TRBJ1-5; D not certain. Germline-derived CDR1 and CDR2 are LGHDT and YNNKEL (reference sequence). V dropped 1 base and J dropped 7 bases, with 14 bases sitting between them. This CDR3 is 15 amino acids long. The CDR3 DNA is TGTGCCAGCAGCCAAGGAGACTGGGGAGGCCAGCCCCAGCATTTT. Protein sequence: CASSQGDWGGQPQHF.

This clonotype has a single count. The chain carries TRBV25-1 and TRBJ1-1; D unclear. V lost 6 bases and J 3 bases, leaving 20 bases between the germline ends. The CDR3 covers 16 residues. Germline CDR1 reads MGHDK; CDR2 reads SYGVNS. The CDR3 DNA sequence: TGTGCCAGCAGCTCAATGTTCCCGGGATATCACACTGAAGCTTTCTTT. Protein: CASSSMFPGYHTEAFF.

Ten or more counts support this clonotype. V and J are TRBV5-1 and TRBJ1-1; a possible D gene is TRBD1 (6 bases). The CDR3 loop spans 16 amino acids. CDR1 is SGHRS, CDR2 YFSETQ, per germline. The V gene lost 4 bases and the J gene lost 0 bases, with 16 bases spanning the gap. CDR3: CASSLTQRGMNTEAFF. CDR3 coding DNA: TGCGCCAGCAGCCTTACCCAGAGGGGGATGAACACTGAAGCTTTCTTT.

This clonotype came up a few times. The chain combines TRBV4-3 with TRBJ1-4, with a possible D match to TRBD1 (5 bases). Trimming removed 0 bases from V and 9 bases from J, with 14 bases in between. The CDR3 totals 15 residues. Germline-derived CDR1 and CDR2 are LGHNA and YSLEER. DNA for the CDR3: TGCGCCAGCAGCCAAGAAAGGGGCAAGGGGAAAAAACTGTTTTTT. Protein: CASSQERGKGKKLFF.

This clonotype was seen ten or more times. The CDR3 DNA reads as TGTGCCAGCAGACAGGGGGCTAACGGAAACACCATATATTTT. Translating it yields CASRQGANGNTIYF. The chain joins TRBV2 to TRBJ1-3; 9 bases are shared with TRBD1. CDR1 is SNHLY, CDR2 FYNNEI, per germline. CDR3 length equals 14 residues. After removal of 6 bases from V and 4 bases from J, the junction contained 4 bases not matched to a gene.

The chain recombines TRBV6-5 with TRBJ2-2; 7 nucleotides agree with TRBD2. The CDR3 length is 18 residues. V shed 5 bases and J 4 bases; nucleotides not matched to a gene: 16. Germline-derived CDR1 and CDR2 are MNHEY and SVGAGI. The CDR3 DNA sequence: TGTGCCAGCAGTCGTAGACTAGCCCTGACTCCTCGCACCGGGGAGCTGTTTTTT. Translated: CASSRRLALTPRTGELFF.

The chain couples TRBV14 to TRBJ2-7; 9 nucleotides align to TRBD1. There are 15 residues in the CDR3. V lost 1 base and J lost 2; bases outside the gene matches: 3. Germline V gene lookup returns CDR1 SGHDN and CDR2 FVKESK. Here the CDR3 DNA reads TGTGCCAGCAGCCAAGCCGGACAGGGGCCCTACGAGCAGTACTTC. Translated, it gives CASSQAGQGPYEQYF.

J is TRBJ2-1 and V is TRBV7-9, with D unclear. In germline, CDR1 is SEHNR, CDR2 FQNEAQ (reference sequence). With 7 bases removed from V and 6 bases from J, the gap between germline ends came to 7 bases. The CDR3 contains 11 residues. CDR3 loop: CASMTANEQFF. The CDR3 DNA reads as TGTGCCAGCATGACCGCCAATGAGCAGTTCTTC. Full variable domain (missing parts from reference TRBV7-9 and TRBJ2-1): DTGVSQNPRHKITKRGQNVTFRCDPISEHNRLYWYRQTLGQGPEFLTYFQNEAQLEKSRLLSDRFSAERPKGSFSTLEIQRTEQGDSAMYLCASMTANEQFFGPGTRLTVL.

This clonotype has only a few counts. This chain connects TRBV6-5 to TRBJ2-3, with 7 bases fitting TRBD1. The CDR3 is 15 amino acids. The V and J ends lost 0 bases and 0 bases, in that order; junction bases with no gene match: 0. Germline assignment: CDR1 MNHEY and CDR2 SVGAGI. The CDR3: CASSYSTGSTDTQYF. CDR3 bases: TGTGCCAGCAGTTACTCGACAGGGAGCACAGATACGCAGTATTTT.

This clonotype came up a few times. V is TRBV27 and J is TRBJ1-5, with D possibly TRBD1 on 6 matching bases. Germline lookup yields CDR1 MNHEY and CDR2 SMNVEV (reference sequence). The CDR3 has 13 amino acids. The V and J ends lost 6 bases and 7 bases respectively, with 13 bases between them. The CDR3 region is CASSIRGGQPQHF. The CDR3 DNA is TGTGCCAGCAGCATCAGGGGAGGCCAGCCCCAGCATTTT.

The chain has TRBV3-1 and TRBJ2-2; D may correspond to TRBD1 or TRBD2 (5 bases each). Trimming pared 6 bases from V and 4 bases from J, leaving 12 bases between. The CDR3 runs to 14 residues. The germline CDR1 and CDR2 sequences are LGHDT and YNNKEL (reference sequence). DNA of the CDR3: TGTGCCAGCAGTCTAACCGGGACCACCGGGGAGCTGTTTTTT. Amino acids: CASSLTGTTGELFF.

This clonotype came up a few times. This chain joins TRBV14 and TRBJ1-3; D not resolved. V lost 7 bases, J lost 1 base, and 8 bases lay in between. The CDR3 is 13 residues long. Germline CDR1 SGHDN, CDR2 FVKESK. The chain's CDR3 is CASKQFSGNTIYF. As DNA, the CDR3 is TGTGCCAGCAAACAATTTTCTGGAAACACCATATATTTT.

This rearrangement joins TRBV4-3 to TRBJ2-1, with 9 bases that match TRBD1. V gave up 10 bases and J gave up 5 bases; unmatched junction bases: 6. The germline V gene has CDR1 LGHNA and CDR2 YSLEER. This CDR3 is 13 amino acids long. The CDR3 DNA reads as TGCGCCACTCCGGGACAGGGTAACAATGAGCAGTTCTTC. Translated: CATPGQGNNEQFF.